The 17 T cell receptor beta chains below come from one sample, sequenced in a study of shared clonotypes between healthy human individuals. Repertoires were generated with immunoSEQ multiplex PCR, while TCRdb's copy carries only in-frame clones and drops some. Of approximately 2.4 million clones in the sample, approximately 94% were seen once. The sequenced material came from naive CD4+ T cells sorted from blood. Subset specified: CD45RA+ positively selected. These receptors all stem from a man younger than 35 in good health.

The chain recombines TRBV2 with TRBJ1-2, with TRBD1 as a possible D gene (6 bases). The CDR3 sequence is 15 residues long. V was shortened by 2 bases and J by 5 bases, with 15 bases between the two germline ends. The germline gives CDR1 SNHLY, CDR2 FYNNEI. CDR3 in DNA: TGTGCCAGCAGTGAAAGCCAAGGGGGAGGGTATGGCTACACCTTC. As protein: CASSESQGGGYGYTF.

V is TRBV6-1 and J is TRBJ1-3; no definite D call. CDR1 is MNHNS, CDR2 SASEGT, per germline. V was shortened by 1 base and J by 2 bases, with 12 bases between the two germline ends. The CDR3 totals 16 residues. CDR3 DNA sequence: TGTGCCAGCAGTGAAGTATGGAGCTCCACTGGAAACACCATATATTTT. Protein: CASSEVWSSTGNTIYF.

The chain's CDR3 is CASTPLGITSYNEQFF. CDR3 in DNA: TGTGCCAGCACCCCCTTGGGGATCACCTCCTACAATGAGCAGTTCTTC. The chain recombines TRBV27 with TRBJ2-1, with unresolved D. The V and J ends lost 7 bases and 0 bases respectively, with 16 bases between them. Per germline, CDR1 MNHEY and CDR2 SMNVEV (reference sequence). This CDR3 is built from 16 residues.

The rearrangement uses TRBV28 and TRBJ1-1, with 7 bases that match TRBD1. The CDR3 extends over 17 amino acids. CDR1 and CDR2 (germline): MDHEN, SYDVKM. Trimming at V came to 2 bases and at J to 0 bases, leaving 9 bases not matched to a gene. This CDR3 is CASSLTDRAGMNTEAFF. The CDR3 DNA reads TGTGCCAGCAGTTTAACCGACAGGGCGGGCATGAACACTGAAGCTTTCTTT.

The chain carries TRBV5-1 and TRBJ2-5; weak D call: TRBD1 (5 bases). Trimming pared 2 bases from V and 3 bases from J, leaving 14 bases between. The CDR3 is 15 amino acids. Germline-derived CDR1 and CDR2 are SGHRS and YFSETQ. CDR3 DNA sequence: TGCGCCAGCAGCTTAAATTCGGCGGACAAAGAGACCCAGTACTTC. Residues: CASSLNSADKETQYF.

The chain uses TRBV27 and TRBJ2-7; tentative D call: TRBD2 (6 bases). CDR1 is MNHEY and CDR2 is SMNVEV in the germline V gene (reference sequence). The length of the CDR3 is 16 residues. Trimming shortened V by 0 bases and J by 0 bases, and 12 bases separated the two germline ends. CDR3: CASSLSGGRSSYEQYF. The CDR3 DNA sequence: TGTGCCAGCAGTTTATCAGGTGGGAGGAGCTCCTACGAGCAGTACTTC.

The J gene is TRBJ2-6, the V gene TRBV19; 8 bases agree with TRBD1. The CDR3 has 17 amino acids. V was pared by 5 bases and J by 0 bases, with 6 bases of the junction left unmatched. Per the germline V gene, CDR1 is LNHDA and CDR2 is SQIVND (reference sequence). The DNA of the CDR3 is TGTGCCAGTAGTCTCGGACAGGGCGTCTCTGGGGCCAACGTCCTGACTTTC. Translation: CASSLGQGVSGANVLTF.

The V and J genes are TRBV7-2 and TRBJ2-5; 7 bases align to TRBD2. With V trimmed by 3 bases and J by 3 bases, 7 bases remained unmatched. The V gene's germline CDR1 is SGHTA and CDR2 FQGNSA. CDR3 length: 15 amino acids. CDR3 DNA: TGTGCCAGCAGCTTTATAAGCGGGGCAAAAGAGACCCAGTACTTC. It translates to CASSFISGAKETQYF.

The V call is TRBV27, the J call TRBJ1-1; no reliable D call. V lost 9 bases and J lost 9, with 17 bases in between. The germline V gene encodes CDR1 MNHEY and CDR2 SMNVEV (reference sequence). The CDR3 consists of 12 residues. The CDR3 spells CASWSVGDQAFF. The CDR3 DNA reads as TGTGCCAGTTGGAGCGTCGGAGATCAAGCTTTCTTT.

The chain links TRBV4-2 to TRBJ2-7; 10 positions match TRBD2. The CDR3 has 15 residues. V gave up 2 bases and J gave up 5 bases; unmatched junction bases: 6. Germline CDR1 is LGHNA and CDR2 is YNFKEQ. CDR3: CASSQYTSGENEQYF. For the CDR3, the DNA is TGTGCCAGCAGCCAATATACTAGCGGGGAGAACGAGCAGTACTTC.

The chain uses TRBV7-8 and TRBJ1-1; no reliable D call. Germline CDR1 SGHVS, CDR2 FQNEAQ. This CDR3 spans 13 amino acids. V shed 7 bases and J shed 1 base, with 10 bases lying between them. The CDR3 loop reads CASTPMTNTEAFF. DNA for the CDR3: TGTGCCAGCACCCCCATGACGAACACTGAAGCTTTCTTT.

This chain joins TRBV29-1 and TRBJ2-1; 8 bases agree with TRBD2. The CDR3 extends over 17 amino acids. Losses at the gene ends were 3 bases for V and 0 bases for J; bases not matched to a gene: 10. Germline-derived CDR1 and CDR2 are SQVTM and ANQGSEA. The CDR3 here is CSVDGEESGSSYNEQFF. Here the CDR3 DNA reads TGCAGCGTTGATGGGGAAGAGAGCGGGAGCTCCTACAATGAGCAGTTCTTC.

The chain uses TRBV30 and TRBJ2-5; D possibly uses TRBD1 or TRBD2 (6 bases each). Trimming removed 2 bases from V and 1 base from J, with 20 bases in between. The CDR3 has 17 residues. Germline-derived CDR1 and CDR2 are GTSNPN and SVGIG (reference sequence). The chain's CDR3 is CAWSPRGGRQIQETQYF. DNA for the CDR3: TGTGCCTGGAGTCCCAGAGGGGGGCGACAGATCCAAGAGACCCAGTACTTC.

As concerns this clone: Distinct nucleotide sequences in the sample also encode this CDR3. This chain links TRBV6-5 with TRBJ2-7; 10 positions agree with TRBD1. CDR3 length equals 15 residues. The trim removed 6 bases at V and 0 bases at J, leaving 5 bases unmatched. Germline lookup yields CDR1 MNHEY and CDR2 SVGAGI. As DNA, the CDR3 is TGTGCCAGCAGACACCGGGACAGGGGCTCCTACGAGCAGTACTTC. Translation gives CASRHRDRGSYEQYF.

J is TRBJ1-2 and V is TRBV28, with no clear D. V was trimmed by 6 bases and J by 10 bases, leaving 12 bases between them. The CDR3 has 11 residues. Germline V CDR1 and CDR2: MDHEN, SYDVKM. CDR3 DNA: TGTGCCAGCAGGCCAGGACTTTTCTACACCTTC. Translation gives CASRPGLFYTF.

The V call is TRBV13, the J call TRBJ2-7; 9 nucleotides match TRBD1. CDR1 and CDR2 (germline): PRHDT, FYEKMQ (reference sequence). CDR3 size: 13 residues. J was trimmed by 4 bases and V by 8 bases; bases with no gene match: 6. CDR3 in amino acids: CASEQGASYEQYF. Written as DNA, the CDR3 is TGTGCCAGCGAACAGGGGGCGAGTTACGAGCAGTACTTC. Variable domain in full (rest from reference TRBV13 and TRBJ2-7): AAGVIQSPRHLIKEKRETATLKCYPIPRHDTVYWYQQGPGQDPQFLISFYEKMQSDKGSIPDRFSAQQFSDYHSELNMSSLELGDSALYFCASEQGASYEQYFGPGTRLTVT.

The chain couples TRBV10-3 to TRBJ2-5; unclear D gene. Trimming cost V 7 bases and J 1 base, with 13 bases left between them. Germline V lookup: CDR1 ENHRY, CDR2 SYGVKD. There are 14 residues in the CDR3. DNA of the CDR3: TGTGCCATCAAAGAGGAGCAGGCCCAAGAGACCCAGTACTTC. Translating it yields CAIKEEQAQETQYF.